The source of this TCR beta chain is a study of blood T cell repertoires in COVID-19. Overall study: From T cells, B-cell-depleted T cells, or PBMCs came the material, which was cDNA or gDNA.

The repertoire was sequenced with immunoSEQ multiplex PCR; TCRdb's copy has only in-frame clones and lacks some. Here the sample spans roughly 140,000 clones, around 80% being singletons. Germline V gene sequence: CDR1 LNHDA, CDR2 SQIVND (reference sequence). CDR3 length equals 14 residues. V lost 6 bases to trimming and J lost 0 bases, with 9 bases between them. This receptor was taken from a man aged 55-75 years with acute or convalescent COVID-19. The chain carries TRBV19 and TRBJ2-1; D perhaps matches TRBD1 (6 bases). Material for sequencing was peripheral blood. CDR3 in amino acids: CASSRGISYNEQFF. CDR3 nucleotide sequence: TGTGCCAGTAGCAGGGGAATCTCCTACAATGAGCAGTTCTTC. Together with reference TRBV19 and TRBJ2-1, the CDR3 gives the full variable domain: DGGITQSPKYLFRKEGQNVTLSCEQNLNHDAMYWYRQDPGQGLRLIYYSQIVNDFQKGDIAEGYSVSREKKESFPLTVTSAQKNPTAFYLCASSRGISYNEQFFGPGTRLTVL.